The 9 T cell receptor beta chains listed next were all sequenced from one sample in a study of CD4 T cells in relation to SARS-CoV-2 and coronaviruses. Antigens of these TCRs are unknown. Clones were sequenced by immunoSEQ multiplex PCR, and TCRdb holds only the in-frame ones, with some missing. Of approximately 20,000 clones in the sample, 81% were seen once. Unexposed donor CD4+ T cells date from 2011-2018, before the COVID-19 pandemic. The cells were cultured for 9 to 11 days before CD4+ T cells were isolated. Sequencing was performed on CD4+ T cells from PBMCs, cultured in vitro. These receptors were taken from a human donor in good health.

The V call is TRBV10-2, the J call TRBJ1-4, with TRBD1 identical over 7 bases. This CDR3 is built from 14 residues. Trimming at V came to 5 bases and at J to 6 bases, leaving 6 bases not matched to a gene. Germline values: CDR1 WSHSY, CDR2 SAAADI. The CDR3 region has the DNA TGCGCCAGCAGTACCGGGACAGTATATGAAAAACTGTTTTTT. Its translation is CASSTGTVYEKLFF.

The V call is TRBV20-1, the J call TRBJ2-3; 10 bases fit TRBD2. The CDR3 contains 13 residues. Germline V gives CDR1 DFQATT, CDR2 SNEGSKA (reference sequence). The junction had 1 base not matched to a gene; V was cut back by 3 bases and J by 4 bases. The CDR3 DNA reads TGCAGTGCTAGTCTAGCGGGAGCAGATACGCAGTATTTT. Its protein is CSASLAGADTQYF.

This chain joins TRBV5-1 and TRBJ1-5, with 7 positions matching TRBD1. Germline loops: CDR1 SGHRS, CDR2 YFSETQ. CDR3 length equals 15 residues. Trimming took 4 bases from V and 3 from J; bases not matched to a gene: 7. The CDR3 reads CASSPRTGLNQPQHF. The CDR3 coding sequence is TGCGCCAGCAGCCCGCGGACAGGTCTCAATCAGCCCCAGCATTTT.

The rearrangement links TRBV19 to TRBJ1-1; the D gene is possibly TRBD1 (5 bases). The V gene lost 8 bases and the J gene lost 3 bases, with 13 bases spanning the gap. CDR1 LNHDA and CDR2 SQIVND come from the germline V gene (reference sequence). The CDR3 is 13 residues long. The CDR3 protein is CASPSPGDTEAFF. The CDR3 nucleotides read TGTGCCAGTCCCAGCCCGGGGGACACTGAAGCTTTCTTT.

V is TRBV6-5 and J is TRBJ2-1; possibly TRBD2 for D (6 bases). The CDR3 runs to 15 residues. Germline V lookup: CDR1 MNHEY, CDR2 SVGAGI. V gave up 6 bases and J gave up 5 bases, with 17 bases separating them. CDR3 in amino acids: CASSPGFSGNNEQFF. As DNA, the CDR3 is TGTGCCAGCAGCCCCGGTTTTAGCGGAAACAATGAGCAGTTCTTC.

This clone was seen only a few times. The chain joins TRBV5-5 to TRBJ1-2; D gene uncertain. Looked up from germline, CDR1 is SGHKS and CDR2 is YYEKEE (reference sequence). Trimming removed 3 bases from V and 2 bases from J, with 8 bases in between. The CDR3 runs to 13 residues. The CDR3 DNA reads TGTGCCAGCAGCTCGTTTCAGAACTATGGCTACACCTTC. Protein sequence: CASSSFQNYGYTF.

The rearrangement joins TRBV30 to TRBJ2-6, with D tentatively TRBD2 (5 bases). Germline V gene lookup returns CDR1 GTSNPN and CDR2 SVGIG (reference sequence). The CDR3 has 14 amino acids. The V end was cut by 1 base, the J end by 2 bases, with 6 bases between. Here the CDR3 reads CAWSAGTGANVLTF. In DNA, the CDR3 is TGTGCCTGGAGTGCCGGGACTGGGGCCAACGTCCTGACTTTC.

This chain connects TRBV3-1 (or the pseudogene TRBV3-2) to TRBJ2-2, with 8 bases fitting TRBD1. The CDR3 loop spans 16 amino acids. Germline V CDR1 and CDR2: LGHDT, YNNKEL (reference sequence). The J segment lost 6 bases and the V segment lost 2 bases, leaving 8 bases of the junction unmatched. The CDR3 DNA reads TGTGCCAGCAGCCAAAATTCAGGGGGCGTATCCGGGGAGCTGTTTTTT. Protein: CASSQNSGGVSGELFF.

The chain has TRBV2 and TRBJ2-2; no reliable D call. CDR1 and CDR2 (germline): SNHLY, FYNNEI. V lost 2 bases, J lost 5 bases, and 6 bases lay in between. This CDR3 spans 13 amino acids. The CDR3: CASSEWYTGELFF. The CDR3 nucleotides read TGTGCCAGCAGTGAATGGTATACCGGGGAGCTGTTTTTT.